A single sample is the source of the 14 T cell receptor beta chains below, sequenced in a study of human T cells and chemical hapten exposure. TCRdb itself ran the 5' RACE reads through MiXCR, one entry per CDR3 protein. In the table there are more than 140,000 distinct CDR3 sequences, around 4.1% of which are singletons. The authors' total RNA extraction used unfractionated whole blood. These receptors were obtained from a female donor in good health.

This clonotype appeared many times. This sequence joins TRBV3-1 and TRBJ1-1; D ambiguous. Trimming removed 2 bases at V and 3 bases at J, with 7 bases between. From germline, CDR1 is LGHDT and CDR2 YNNKEL (reference sequence). The CDR3 runs to 13 residues. DNA for the CDR3: TGTGCCAGCAGCCAATTAGTAGACACTGAAGCTTTCTTT. Amino acid sequence: CASSQLVDTEAFF. The full variable domain, rest sourced from reference TRBV3-1 and TRBJ1-1, is DTAVSQTPKYLVTQMGNDKSIKCEQNLGHDTMYWYKQDSKKFLKIMFSYNNKELIINETVPNRFSPKSPDKAHLNLHINSLELGDSAVYFCASSQLVDTEAFFGQGTRLTVV.

This clonotype was seen many times. The chain is built from TRBV12-3 or TRBV12-4 and TRBJ1-6, with D uncertain. V was pared by 2 bases and J by 10 bases, with 9 bases between. This CDR3 contains 13 residues. This chain's CDR3 is CASSLSPESPLHF. The CDR3 DNA is TGTGCCAGCAGTTTATCTCCCGAATCACCCCTCCACTTT.

This clonotype has a count of ten or more. CDR3 sequence reads: CSAPGQVPPYEQYF. The CDR3 region has the DNA TGCAGTGCACCTGGACAGGTCCCCCCCTACGAGCAGTACTTC. The chain combines TRBV20-1 with TRBJ2-7; 7 bases fit TRBD1. Germline V lookup: CDR1 DFQATT, CDR2 SNEGSKA (reference sequence). V gave up 6 bases and J gave up 2 bases; unmatched junction bases: 10. The CDR3 has 14 residues.

The chain couples TRBV6-1 to TRBJ2-7, with D uncertain. CDR1 is MNHNS, CDR2 SASEGT, per germline. V was clipped by 6 bases and J by 5 bases, with 14 bases between them. This CDR3 contains 13 residues. CDR3 loop: CASRGPGEDEQYF. The CDR3, as DNA: TGTGCCAGCAGGGGCCCCGGTGAGGACGAGCAGTACTTC.

This clonotype was recorded at least ten times. The gene calls are TRBV25-1 and TRBJ1-2; D remains unclear. The V gene lost 3 bases and the J gene lost 8 bases, with 19 bases spanning the gap. CDR3 length: 15 residues. The V gene's germline CDR1 is MGHDK and CDR2 SYGVNS. The CDR3 region has the DNA TGTGCCAGCAGTGATCCCTCACATGGATTGGAGGGCTACACCTTC. Translating it yields CASSDPSHGLEGYTF.

This clonotype was seen ten or more times. This chain joins TRBV3-1 and TRBJ2-7, with D maybe TRBD2 (5 bases). V lost 0 bases and J 5 bases, leaving 17 bases between the germline ends. The CDR3 totals 16 residues. The germline V gene encodes CDR1 LGHDT and CDR2 YNNKEL (reference sequence). The DNA of the CDR3 is TGTGCCAGCAGCCAAGAGGACGGGGAACCCCCGGACGAGCAGTACTTC. Translating gives CASSQEDGEPPDEQYF.

The chain recombines TRBV2 with TRBJ1-5, with TRBD1 as a possible D gene (5 bases). Germline loops: CDR1 SNHLY, CDR2 FYNNEI. Between the trimmed V and J ends, which lost 0 bases and 1 base, there was a span of 10 bases. The CDR3 has 16 amino acids. CDR3 sequence (DNA): TGTGCCAGCAGTGAAGCTTCGGGGGTAAGCAATCAGCCCCAGCATTTT. It is translated as CASSEASGVSNQPQHF.

A few counts support this clonotype. The chain employs TRBV3-1 and TRBJ2-2, with 9 bases matching TRBD2. V lost 1 base to trimming and J lost 3 bases; unmatched junction nucleotides: 3. The CDR3 consists of 16 residues. CDR1 is LGHDT, CDR2 YNNKEL, per germline (reference sequence). In DNA, the CDR3 is TGTGCCAGCAGCCAAGGAGCGGGGGGTTACACCGGGGAGCTGTTTTTT. It codes for CASSQGAGGYTGELFF.

This clonotype occurred many times. This chain joins TRBV3-1 and TRBJ2-7; D remains unclear. Germline CDR1 is LGHDT and CDR2 is YNNKEL (reference sequence). The CDR3 spans 15 residues. V was cut by 2 bases and J by 1 base, with 12 bases left in between. CDR3 residues: CASSQRFGLSYEQYF. CDR3 nucleotide sequence: TGTGCCAGCAGCCAACGGTTCGGCCTATCCTACGAGCAGTACTTC.

This clonotype occurred many times. This chain uses TRBV5-1 with TRBJ2-3; unclear D gene. Trimming cost V 1 base and J 2 bases, with 5 bases left between them. Germline V CDR1 and CDR2: SGHRS, YFSETQ. This CDR3 has 13 amino acids. CDR3 residues: CASSLTVTDTQYF. In DNA form, the CDR3 reads TGCGCCAGCAGCTTGACAGTCACAGATACGCAGTATTTT.

This clonotype was observed many times. The chain is built from TRBV6-2 or TRBV6-3 and TRBJ1-1; D is ambiguous. V lost 10 bases to trimming and J lost 1 base, with 13 bases between them. CDR3 size: 13 residues. CDR1 is MNHEY, CDR2 SVGEGT, per germline. Here the CDR3 reads CATQRLGNTEAFF. Here the CDR3 DNA reads TGTGCCACCCAACGATTGGGGAACACTGAAGCTTTCTTT.

Regarding this clonotype: A much larger clone lies one base from this, so it may be a read error. The chain is built from TRBV5-1 and TRBJ2-1, with 7 bases aligning to TRBD1. The CDR3 is 16 residues long. The junction had 13 bases not matched to a gene; V was cut back by 4 bases and J by 6 bases. In germline, CDR1 is SGHRS, CDR2 YFSETQ. CDR3 coding DNA: TGCGCCAGCAGCCCCGTGACAGGGCTCACCGGCAATGAGCAGTTCTTC. This codes for CASSPVTGLTGNEQFF.

In its sample, this clonotype was seen many times. The chain uses TRBV11-2 and TRBJ1-4; possible D gene TRBD1, 6 bases. Trimming removed 0 bases at V and 0 bases at J, with 17 bases between. This CDR3 region has 19 residues. Germline V gene data show CDR1 as SGHAT and CDR2 as FQNNGV. The chain's CDR3 is CASSLDPGVGVSTNEKLFF. The CDR3 nucleotides are TGTGCCAGCAGCTTAGACCCAGGGGTCGGGGTTTCAACTAATGAAAAACTGTTTTTT.

This clonotype occurred many times. The chain links TRBV20-1 to TRBJ1-5; no clear D. The CDR3 covers 13 residues. Germline lookup yields CDR1 DFQATT and CDR2 SNEGSKA (reference sequence). V dropped 3 bases and J dropped 8 bases, with 14 bases sitting between them. The CDR3 bases are TGCAGTGCTAGTCGCAGGCCGGAGGAGCCCCAGCATTTT. Amino acid sequence: CSASRRPEEPQHF.